Listed below are T cell receptor beta chains from one sample, sequenced in a study of cytomegalovirus exposure and HLA in healthy donors. Data came from immunoSEQ multiplex PCR; TCRdb stores just in-frame clones and leaves some out. The sample carries 55,000 to 70,000 clones, nearly 95% recorded once. Specimen: PBMCs. These receptor sequences come from a man aged 18 to 30 in good health and CMV-seropositive. The CDR3 runs from the conserved cysteine through the conserved F or W. D genes are given only for firm matches. The size entry is marked missing in some rows and otherwise reads once, few, many or a size class.

DNA: TGTGCCAGCAGCCAAGAACCCCAGCGCCGCGGCACCGGGGAGCTGTTTTTT
CDR3: CASSQEPQRRGTGELFF
D: -
size: -
V: TRBV4-2
J: TRBJ2-2

DNA: TGTGCCAGCAGCTTAGCTCCCCTTCGGGAGCAGTTCTTC
CDR3: CASSLAPLREQFF
D: -
size: -
V: TRBV11-3
J: TRBJ2-1

DNA: TGTGCCACCAGCAGAGGACGGGACAGCTACAATGAGCAGTTCTTC
CDR3: CATSRGRDSYNEQFF
D: TRBD1
size: -
V: TRBV15
J: TRBJ2-1

DNA: TGCGCCAGCAGCCAAGTCAGGGAGGAGAACACTGAAGCTTTCTTT
CDR3: CASSQVREENTEAFF
D: -
size: -
V: TRBV4-1
J: TRBJ1-1

DNA: TGTGCCAGCAGTTCCTACAGCCCCACCTCCTACGAGCAGTACTTC
CDR3: CASSSYSPTSYEQYF
D: -
size: -
V: TRBV6-1
J: TRBJ2-7

DNA: TGTGCCAGCAGTTTATCGGCTGGAAACACCATATATTTT
CDR3: CASSLSAGNTIYF
D: -
size: -
V: TRBV28
J: TRBJ1-3

DNA: TGTGCCAGCAGTGAGGGACAGGTGGGAGAGACCCAGTACTTC
CDR3: CASSEGQVGETQYF
D: TRBD1
size: -
V: TRBV25-1
J: TRBJ2-5

DNA: TGTGCCAGTAGTATAGGAGTTAACACTGAAGCTTTCTTT
CDR3: CASSIGVNTEAFF
D: -
size: -
V: TRBV19
J: TRBJ1-1

DNA: TGCGCCAGCAGCTTGGGGGAGACAGGTCCAAAGGAGGGCTACACCTTC
CDR3: CASSLGETGPKEGYTF
D: -
size: -
V: TRBV5-1
J: TRBJ1-2

DNA: TGCAGCGTTGTGGCCATGGGCTCCACAGATACGCAGTATTTT
CDR3: CSVVAMGSTDTQYF
D: -
size: -
V: TRBV29-1
J: TRBJ2-3

DNA: TGTGCCAGCAGTGGTCTAGCGGGGACCAATGAGCAGTTCTTC
CDR3: CASSGLAGTNEQFF
D: TRBD2
size: -
V: TRBV2
J: TRBJ2-1

DNA: TGCGCCAGCAGTCCGGGACAGATGTACGAGCAGTACTTC
CDR3: CASSPGQMYEQYF
D: TRBD1
size: -
V: TRBV10-2
J: TRBJ2-7

DNA: TGTGCCAGCAGCCCCGGACTGGACACCGGGGAGCTGTTTTTT
CDR3: CASSPGLDTGELFF
D: -
size: -
V: TRBV4-2
J: TRBJ2-2

DNA: TGTGCCAGCAGCTTCGGGACTACTTCCTACGAGCAGTACTTC
CDR3: CASSFGTTSYEQYF
D: TRBD2
size: -
V: TRBV7-2
J: TRBJ2-7

DNA: TGTGCCAGTAGTAGCCCGGGACAGGGGGCCTACGAGCAGTACTTC
CDR3: CASSSPGQGAYEQYF
D: TRBD1
size: -
V: TRBV19
J: TRBJ2-7

DNA: TGCGCCAGCAGCCAAAAGGCAGGACAGGGGTCCGGTGAGCAGTTCTTC
CDR3: CASSQKAGQGSGEQFF
D: TRBD1
size: -
V: TRBV4-1
J: TRBJ2-1

DNA: TGTGCCTGGAGTTCCCCTATAGCAGGGGAAAATCAGCCCCAGCATTTT
CDR3: CAWSSPIAGENQPQHF
D: -
size: -
V: TRBV30
J: TRBJ1-5

DNA: TGTGCCAGCAGCTTGGATGTAGGAGATCGTTCCGGGGAGCTGTTTTTT
CDR3: CASSLDVGDRSGELFF
D: -
size: -
V: TRBV11-2
J: TRBJ2-2

DNA: TGTGCCAGCAGCTCACTCCCAGGCGGGAGTTCCTACGAGCAGTACTTC
CDR3: CASSSLPGGSSYEQYF
D: TRBD2
size: -
V: TRBV13
J: TRBJ2-7

DNA: TGTGCCAGCAGTGTGGGAGCGGGAGTCACAGATACGCAGTATTTT
CDR3: CASSVGAGVTDTQYF
D: TRBD2
size: few
V: TRBV6-1
J: TRBJ2-3

DNA: TGCGCCAGCAGTCGTCCACTTTCCCGCTCCTACAATGAGCAGTTCTTC
CDR3: CASSRPLSRSYNEQFF
D: -
size: -
V: TRBV5-1
J: TRBJ2-1

DNA: TGCAGCGCGAGGGACAGCGAATCCTACAATGAGCAGTTCTTC
CDR3: CSARDSESYNEQFF
D: TRBD1
size: -
V: TRBV29-1
J: TRBJ2-1

DNA: TGCGCCAGCAGCCGTTTGGGGGGAGAGACCCAGTACTTC
CDR3: CASSRLGGETQYF
D: -
size: -
V: TRBV5-1
J: TRBJ2-5

DNA: TGTGCCAGCAGCGTAGTGGGAGGGGGGGGAGGAACCGGGGAGCTGTTTTTT
CDR3: CASSVVGGGGGTGELFF
D: -
size: -
V: TRBV9
J: TRBJ2-2

DNA: TGCGCCAGCAGCGCCCAGGGACAGGAGATCTACAATGAGCAGTTCTTC
CDR3: CASSAQGQEIYNEQFF
D: TRBD1
size: -
V: TRBV10-2
J: TRBJ2-1

DNA: TGTGCCAGCGGCCCCACCAGGCAGGGGCAGTTCTTC
CDR3: CASGPTRQGQFF
D: -
size: few
V: TRBV2
J: TRBJ2-1

DNA: TGTGCCAGCAGCGCCTCAGGGGCAACTAATGAAAAACTGTTTTTT
CDR3: CASSASGATNEKLFF
D: -
size: -
V: TRBV9
J: TRBJ1-4

DNA: TGTGCCAGTAGGGAGGGGGGGGGCACAGATACGCAGTATTTT
CDR3: CASREGGGTDTQYF
D: -
size: -
V: TRBV19
J: TRBJ2-3

DNA: TGTGCCAGCAGCGTAGTATCGGGGGGGGGAGATGGCTACACCTTC
CDR3: CASSVVSGGGDGYTF
D: -
size: -
V: TRBV9
J: TRBJ1-2

DNA: TGTGCCAGCAGCCCTCAAACGACAGCGAACACTGAAGCTTTCTTT
CDR3: CASSPQTTANTEAFF
D: -
size: -
V: TRBV5-5
J: TRBJ1-1

DNA: TGTGCCAGCAGCTTAGTGAGGACAGGGGGTATACAAGCCTACGAGCAGTACTTC
CDR3: CASSLVRTGGIQAYEQYF
D: TRBD1
size: -
V: TRBV7-8
J: TRBJ2-7

DNA: TGTGCCAGCAGACACACAGGGGGCACTGAAGCTTTCTTT
CDR3: CASRHTGGTEAFF
D: TRBD1
size: -
V: TRBV13
J: TRBJ1-1

DNA: TGTGCCAGTAGCACTAGCGGGTTTGAGCAGTTCTTC
CDR3: CASSTSGFEQFF
D: TRBD2
size: -
V: TRBV19
J: TRBJ2-1

DNA: TGTGCCAGCAGCTTGAGTCGGACTTACAATGAGCAGTTCTTC
CDR3: CASSLSRTYNEQFF
D: -
size: -
V: TRBV7-8
J: TRBJ2-1

DNA: TGTGCCTGGTCTGACGGACAGGGCGGGTACGAGCAGTACTTC
CDR3: CAWSDGQGGYEQYF
D: TRBD1
size: -
V: TRBV30
J: TRBJ2-7

DNA: TGTGCCAGCAGGACTAGCTCCTACAATGAGCAGTTCTTC
CDR3: CASRTSSYNEQFF
D: -
size: -
V: TRBV6-1
J: TRBJ2-1

DNA: TGTGCCAGCAGCTTAGAAAAGTCGGGGAATCAGCCCCAGCATTTT
CDR3: CASSLEKSGNQPQHF
D: -
size: -
V: TRBV7-2
J: TRBJ1-5

DNA: TGTGCCAGCCATACTTCGGGGCAAGAGACCCAGTACTTC
CDR3: CASHTSGQETQYF
D: -
size: -
V: TRBV27
J: TRBJ2-5

DNA: TGTGCCAGCAGCCGGACTCGACTAGTAGGCGATGAGCAGTTCTTC
CDR3: CASSRTRLVGDEQFF
D: -
size: -
V: TRBV14
J: TRBJ2-1

DNA: TGTGCCAGCAGTTTCGACAGGGGACCCATCTATGGCTACACCTTC
CDR3: CASSFDRGPIYGYTF
D: TRBD1
size: -
V: TRBV2
J: TRBJ1-2

DNA: TGTGCCAGCAGTGGGACTAGCGGGCCCCGGGTGACCCAGTACTTC
CDR3: CASSGTSGPRVTQYF
D: TRBD2
size: -
V: TRBV6-1
J: TRBJ2-5

DNA: TGTGCCAGCAGTTTTTTAGGACGGACTAGCGAATTCGGTGAGCAGTTCTTC
CDR3: CASSFLGRTSEFGEQFF
D: TRBD2
size: -
V: TRBV28
J: TRBJ2-1

DNA: TGTGCCAGCACGATATTCCGGGACAGGGCCTCTGGCTACACCTTC
CDR3: CASTIFRDRASGYTF
D: TRBD1
size: -
V: TRBV28
J: TRBJ1-2

DNA: TGCAGCGTCGCGATAACGTCGGAGCACCCCCACTTC
CDR3: CSVAITSEHPHF
D: -
size: -
V: TRBV29-1
J: TRBJ2-7

DNA: TGTGCCAGTAGTATCGGACCAGGGAGGATTGGCAATCAGCCCCAGCATTTT
CDR3: CASSIGPGRIGNQPQHF
D: -
size: -
V: TRBV19
J: TRBJ1-5

DNA: TGTGCCAGCAGCGTGCAGGGTCCCGCTGGGGCCAACGTCCTGACTTTC
CDR3: CASSVQGPAGANVLTF
D: -
size: -
V: TRBV7-9
J: TRBJ2-6

DNA: TGTGCCAGTACCTCTGGACTAGCGGGAGGGCCTCTACGCACCGGGGAGCTGTTTTTT
CDR3: CASTSGLAGGPLRTGELFF
D: TRBD2
size: -
V: TRBV19
J: TRBJ2-2

DNA: TGCGCCAGCAGCCATCCCGGGACTGACGGATACGAGCAGTACTTC
CDR3: CASSHPGTDGYEQYF
D: -
size: -
V: TRBV4-1
J: TRBJ2-7

DNA: TGTGCCAGCACCGACACTGCCCTGATGAACACTGAAGCTTTCTTT
CDR3: CASTDTALMNTEAFF
D: -
size: -
V: TRBV7-9
J: TRBJ1-1

DNA: TGCGCCAGCAGCCCCGGGATTACTTTGAACACCGGGGAGCTGTTTTTT
CDR3: CASSPGITLNTGELFF
D: -
size: -
V: TRBV5-1
J: TRBJ2-2

DNA: TGTGCCAGCAGCTCCAGGACAGAGAGCTCCTACGAGCAGTACTTC
CDR3: CASSSRTESSYEQYF
D: -
size: -
V: TRBV7-3
J: TRBJ2-7

DNA: TGTGCCGGGGGGGGGCCGGCCAACGAGCAGTACTTC
CDR3: CAGGGPANEQYF
D: -
size: -
V: TRBV6-1
J: TRBJ2-7

DNA: TGTGCCGGACGGACAGGGAGGAATCAGCCCCAGCATTTT
CDR3: CAGRTGRNQPQHF
D: TRBD1
size: -
V: TRBV30
J: TRBJ1-5

DNA: TGTGCCAGCAGCTTCTCGGGGGGAAACATTCAGTACTTC
CDR3: CASSFSGGNIQYF
D: TRBD2
size: -
V: TRBV7-3
J: TRBJ2-4